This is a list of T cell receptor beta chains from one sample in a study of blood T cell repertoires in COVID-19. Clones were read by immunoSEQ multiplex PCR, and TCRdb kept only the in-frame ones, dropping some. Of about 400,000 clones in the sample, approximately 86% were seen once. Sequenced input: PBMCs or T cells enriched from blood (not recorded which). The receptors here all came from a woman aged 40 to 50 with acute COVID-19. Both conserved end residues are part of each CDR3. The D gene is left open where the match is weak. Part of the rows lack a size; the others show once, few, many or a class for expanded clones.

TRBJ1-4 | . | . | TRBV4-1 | CASSQTPVPTNEKLFF | TGCGCCAGCAGCCAAACCCCAGTGCCAACTAATGAAAAACTGTTTTTT
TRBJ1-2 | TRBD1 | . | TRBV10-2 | CASTPKQGAGYTF | TGCGCCAGCACTCCCAAACAGGGGGCCGGCTACACCTTC
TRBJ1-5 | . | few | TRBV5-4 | CASSPDRDQPQHF | TGTGCCAGCAGCCCTGACAGAGATCAGCCCCAGCATTTT
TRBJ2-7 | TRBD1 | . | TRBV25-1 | CASSDQSGTGGSYEQYF | TGTGCCAGCAGTGACCAATCCGGGACAGGGGGTAGCTACGAGCAGTACTTC
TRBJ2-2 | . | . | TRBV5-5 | CASSFGGNTGELFF | TGTGCCAGCAGCTTTGGAGGGAACACCGGGGAGCTGTTTTTT
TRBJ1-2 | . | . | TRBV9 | CASTTGQGHYGYTF | TGTGCCAGCACTACAGGGCAGGGACACTATGGCTACACCTTC
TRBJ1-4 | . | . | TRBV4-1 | CASSVDATRTNEKLFF | TGCGCCAGCAGCGTAGACGCTACGCGGACTAATGAAAAACTGTTTTTT
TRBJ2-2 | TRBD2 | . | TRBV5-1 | CASSSGGRSGELFF | TGCGCCAGCAGCTCGGGGGGGCGGTCCGGGGAGCTGTTTTTT
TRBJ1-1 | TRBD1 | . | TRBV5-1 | CASSRRGVGGNTEAFF | TGCGCCAGCAGCCGCAGGGGGGTAGGAGGGAACACTGAAGCTTTCTTT
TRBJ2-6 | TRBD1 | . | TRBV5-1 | CASSLKGTASSGANVLTF | TGCGCCAGCAGCTTGAAAGGGACAGCGAGCTCTGGGGCCAACGTCCTGACTTTC
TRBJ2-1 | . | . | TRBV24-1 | CATSSTSREQFF | TGTGCCACCTCCTCTACTAGCCGTGAGCAGTTCTTC
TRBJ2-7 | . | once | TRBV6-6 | CASRSDSYEQYF | TGTGCCAGCAGATCGGACAGCTACGAGCAGTACTTC
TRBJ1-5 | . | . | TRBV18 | CASSQGPGQGNQPQHF | TGTGCCAGCTCACAGGGGCCGGGTCAGGGCAATCAGCCCCAGCATTTT
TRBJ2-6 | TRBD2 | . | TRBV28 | CASSNLRGTSGGSGANVLTF | TGTGCCAGCAGCAATTTAAGAGGGACTAGCGGGGGTTCTGGGGCCAACGTCCTGACTTTC
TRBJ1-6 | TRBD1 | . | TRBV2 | CASRSTGAENSPLHF | TGTGCCAGCAGGAGCACAGGGGCCGAAAATTCACCCCTCCACTTT
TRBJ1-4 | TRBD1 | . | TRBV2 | CASSDSQGAGKLFF | TGTGCCAGCAGTGATAGTCAGGGGGCTGGTAAACTGTTTTTT
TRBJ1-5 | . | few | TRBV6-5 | CASSYSGRGQPQHF | TGTGCCAGCAGTTACTCAGGGAGGGGGCAGCCCCAGCATTTT
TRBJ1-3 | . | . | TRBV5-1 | CASSLTVSGNTIYF | TGCGCCAGCAGCTTGACTGTCTCTGGAAACACCATATATTTT
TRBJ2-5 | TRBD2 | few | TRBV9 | CASSRQGLVGETQYF | TGTGCCAGCTCTCGCCAAGGACTAGTCGGAGAGACCCAGTACTTC
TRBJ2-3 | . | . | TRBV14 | CASSQPGDWDTQYF | TGTGCCAGCAGCCAACCAGGGGATTGGGATACGCAGTATTTT
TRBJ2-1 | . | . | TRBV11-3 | CASSFNNEQFF | TGTGCCAGCAGCTTCAATAATGAGCAGTTCTTC
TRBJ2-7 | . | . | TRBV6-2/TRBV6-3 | CASSYGGTYEQYF | TGTGCCAGCAGTTATGGGGGGACCTACGAGCAGTACTTC
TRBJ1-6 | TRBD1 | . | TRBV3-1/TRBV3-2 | CASSPMDRGGSPLHF | TGTGCCAGCAGCCCTATGGACAGGGGAGGATCACCCCTCCACTTT
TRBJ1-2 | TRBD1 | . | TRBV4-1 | CASTQAPSDRSYGYTF | TGCGCCAGCACACAAGCCCCATCGGACAGGTCCTATGGCTACACCTTC
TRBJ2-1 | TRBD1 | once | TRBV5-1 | CASVSGQGVLSYNEQFF | TGCGCCAGCGTCTCGGGACAGGGGGTTTTGTCCTACAATGAGCAGTTCTTC
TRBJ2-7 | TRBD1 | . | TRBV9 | CASSPRDSLAYEQYF | TGTGCCAGCAGCCCTCGGGACAGCCTCGCCTACGAGCAGTACTTC
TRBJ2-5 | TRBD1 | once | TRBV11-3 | CASSPGQGTIETQYF | TGTGCCAGCAGTCCGGGACAGGGGACGATAGAGACCCAGTACTTC
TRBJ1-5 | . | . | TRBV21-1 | CASSDPPGGPYQPQHF | TGTGCCAGCAGCGACCCTCCCGGGGGACCCTATCAGCCCCAGCATTTT
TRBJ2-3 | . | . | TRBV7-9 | CASSWGQGVGDTQYF | TGTGCCAGCAGCTGGGGGCAGGGAGTAGGAGATACGCAGTATTTT
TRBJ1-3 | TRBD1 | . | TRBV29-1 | CSVEGQGDATIYF | TGCAGCGTTGAAGGTCAGGGGGATGCCACCATATATTTT